These 7 T cell receptor beta chains originate from one sample sequenced in a study of T-cell reconstitution after alpha-beta-depleted transplantation in children. TCRbeta library construction was performed incorporating unique molecular identifiers. TCRdb passed the PCR reads through MiXCR, listing each CDR3 protein once. The sample carries under 400,000 distinct CDR3 sequences, roughly 21% recorded once. Material: PBMCs, mostly from graft donor cells, obtained 180 days after TCRalphabeta/CD19-depleted stem cell transplant. These receptors were obtained from a male patient younger than 18 who had a stem cell transplant for acute lymphoblastic leukemia, so the T cells may come from the graft donor.

The rearrangement links TRBV7-8 to TRBJ2-5, with 8 positions matching TRBD2. The ends lost 4 bases at V and 4 bases at J; junction bases unmatched: 11. This CDR3 spans 16 amino acids. The germline V gene encodes CDR1 SGHVS and CDR2 FQNEAQ. The CDR3 DNA sequence: TGTGCCAGCAGCTCCGGGAGGGGCCACTATCGAGAGACCCAGTACTTC. As protein: CASSSGRGHYRETQYF.

The table lists this clonotype with a few counts. The chain combines TRBV5-1 with TRBJ2-7, with 8 bases aligning to TRBD1. CDR3 size: 15 residues. The trim removed 5 bases at V and 0 bases at J, leaving 7 bases unmatched. Looked up from germline, CDR1 is SGHRS and CDR2 is YFSETQ. Here the CDR3 reads CASRRPGTGSYEQYF. The CDR3 region has the DNA TGCGCCAGCAGGAGGCCCGGGACAGGCTCCTACGAGCAGTACTTC.

The chain recombines TRBV24-1 with TRBJ1-5; D is ambiguous. The CDR3 spans 14 residues. Deletions cut 7 bases from V and 6 bases from J, with 15 bases between. In germline, CDR1 is KGHDR, CDR2 SFDVKD. The CDR3 DNA sequence: TGTGCCACCAGGGGCACCGGGAGCGGTCAGCCCCAGCATTTT. Its translation: CATRGTGSGQPQHF.

This clonotype was seen a few times. The chain recombines TRBV18 with TRBJ2-7; D is perhaps TRBD1 (6 bases). The germline gives CDR1 KGHSH, CDR2 LQKENI. The CDR3 runs to 16 residues. V gave up 6 bases and J gave up 1 base, with 19 bases separating them. CDR3 loop: CASSRRGLGHSYEQYF. The DNA for the CDR3 is TGTGCCAGCTCGCGGAGAGGCTTGGGACATTCCTACGAGCAGTACTTC.

The chain recombines TRBV5-4 with TRBJ2-7; no firm D call. Trimming stripped 4 bases from V and 3 bases from J, with 8 bases between. This CDR3 comprises 12 residues. CDR1 is SGHNT, CDR2 YYREEE, per germline (reference sequence). CDR3 nucleotide sequence: TGTGCCAGCAGCCTGGAGAACTACGAGCAGTACTTC. It yields the protein CASSLENYEQYF.

The chain has TRBV4-1 and TRBJ1-5; D remains unclear. Trimming pared 1 base from V and 4 bases from J, leaving 14 bases between. Per germline, CDR1 MGHRA and CDR2 YSYEKL. The CDR3 is 16 residues long. CDR3 nucleotides: TGCGCCAGCAGCCAAGCACAGAGGGAACGGAATCAGCCCCAGCATTTT. Translated, it gives CASSQAQRERNQPQHF.

The V and J genes are TRBV7-3 and TRBJ2-3; D call uncertain. The CDR3 covers 15 residues. V lost 0 bases to trimming and J lost 0 bases, with 7 bases between them. From germline, CDR1 is SGHTA and CDR2 FQGTGA. Written as DNA, the CDR3 is TGTGCCAGCAGCTTAACTGAATCTAGCACAGATACGCAGTATTTT. Translating gives CASSLTESSTDTQYF.